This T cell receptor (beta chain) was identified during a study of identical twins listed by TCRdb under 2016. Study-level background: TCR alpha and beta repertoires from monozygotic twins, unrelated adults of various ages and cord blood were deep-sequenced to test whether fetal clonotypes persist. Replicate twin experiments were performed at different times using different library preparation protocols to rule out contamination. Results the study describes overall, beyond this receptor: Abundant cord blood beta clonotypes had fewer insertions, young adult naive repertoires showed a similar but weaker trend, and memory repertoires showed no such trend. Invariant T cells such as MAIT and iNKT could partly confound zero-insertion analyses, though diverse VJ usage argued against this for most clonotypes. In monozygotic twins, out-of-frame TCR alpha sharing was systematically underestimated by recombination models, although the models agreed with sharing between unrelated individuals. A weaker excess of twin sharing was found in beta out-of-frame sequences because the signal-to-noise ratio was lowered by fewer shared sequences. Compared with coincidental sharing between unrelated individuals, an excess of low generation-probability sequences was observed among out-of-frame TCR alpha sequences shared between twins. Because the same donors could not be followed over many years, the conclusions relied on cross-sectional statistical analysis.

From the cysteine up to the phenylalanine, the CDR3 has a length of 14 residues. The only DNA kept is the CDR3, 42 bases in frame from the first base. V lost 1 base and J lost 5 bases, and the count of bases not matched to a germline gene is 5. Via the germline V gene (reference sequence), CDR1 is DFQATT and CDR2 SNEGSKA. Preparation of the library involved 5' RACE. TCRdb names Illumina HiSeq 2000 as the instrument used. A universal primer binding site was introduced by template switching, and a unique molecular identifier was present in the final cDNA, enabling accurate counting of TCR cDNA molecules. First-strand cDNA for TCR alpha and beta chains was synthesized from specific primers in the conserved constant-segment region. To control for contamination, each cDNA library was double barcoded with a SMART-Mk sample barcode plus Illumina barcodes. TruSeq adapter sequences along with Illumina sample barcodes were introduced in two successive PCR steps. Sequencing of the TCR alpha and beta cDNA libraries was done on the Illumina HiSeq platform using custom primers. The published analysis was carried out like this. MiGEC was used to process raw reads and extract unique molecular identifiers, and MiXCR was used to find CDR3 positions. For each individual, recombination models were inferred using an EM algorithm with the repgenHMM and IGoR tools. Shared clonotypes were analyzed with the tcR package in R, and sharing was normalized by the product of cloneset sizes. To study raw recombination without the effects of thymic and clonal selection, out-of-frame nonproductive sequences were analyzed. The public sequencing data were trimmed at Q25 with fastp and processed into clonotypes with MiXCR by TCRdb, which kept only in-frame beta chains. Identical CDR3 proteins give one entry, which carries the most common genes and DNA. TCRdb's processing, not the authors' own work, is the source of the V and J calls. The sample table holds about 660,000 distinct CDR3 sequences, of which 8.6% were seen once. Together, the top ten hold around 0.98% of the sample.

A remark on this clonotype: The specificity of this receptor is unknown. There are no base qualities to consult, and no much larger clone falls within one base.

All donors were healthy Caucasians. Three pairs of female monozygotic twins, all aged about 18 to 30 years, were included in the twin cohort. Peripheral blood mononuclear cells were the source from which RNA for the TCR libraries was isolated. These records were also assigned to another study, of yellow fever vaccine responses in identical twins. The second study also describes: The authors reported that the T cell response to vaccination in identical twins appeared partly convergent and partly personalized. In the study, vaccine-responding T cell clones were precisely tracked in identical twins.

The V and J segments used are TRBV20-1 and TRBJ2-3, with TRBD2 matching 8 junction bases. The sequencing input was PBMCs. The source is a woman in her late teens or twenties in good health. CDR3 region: CSARAGGLGDTQYF. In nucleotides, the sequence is TGCAGTGCTAGAGCGGGGGGGCTGGGAGATACGCAGTATTTT.